This TCR beta chain is drawn from a study of beta chain features in type 1 diabetes. The investigators reverse transcribed all of the isolated RNA, so they sequenced expressed TCRB transcripts. The data were produced by immunoSEQ multiplex PCR, yet TCRdb's version contains in-frame clones alone and is incomplete. The top ten clones hold around 0.031% of a sample with approximately 200,000 clones, 9.6% of them seen once. Germline loops: CDR1 SQVTM, CDR2 ANQGSEA. V was cut by 4 bases and J by 5 bases, with 12 bases left in between. This CDR3 comprises 13 residues. The rearrangement uses TRBV29-1 and TRBJ1-5; unclear D gene. Sequences were obtained from naive CD4+ T cells from blood. The receptor comes from a young woman in good health. In DNA, the CDR3 is TGCAGCGTTGGATCCGGTACCGATCAGCCCCAGCATTTT. It codes for CSVGSGTDQPQHF.